The TCR beta chain described here comes from a study of blood T cell repertoires in COVID-19. Across the whole study: PBMCs, B-cell-depleted T cells, or T cells provided the cDNA or gDNA that made up the material.

CDR3 length: 15 amino acids. CDR1 and CDR2 (germline): SGHKS, YYEKEE (reference sequence). The J segment lost 4 bases and the V segment lost 7 bases, leaving 10 bases of the junction unmatched. In the original workflow: How many nucleated cells were present was estimated from reference gene primer amplification. TCRdb's copy holds only in-frame clones and misses some; the assay was immunoSEQ multiplex PCR. That table furnishes V, J and clone size, whereas the DNA furnished D and trimming. The sample yields approximately 220,000 clones, 80% to 90% seen once. The receptor was derived from a man aged 45-65 years who had recovered from COVID-19. Sequenced: peripheral blood. J is TRBJ2-3 and V is TRBV5-5, with 9 bases aligning to TRBD2. The CDR3 loop is CASRLRAGGPDTQYF. The DNA of the CDR3 is TGTGCCAGCCGCCTAAGGGCGGGAGGGCCAGATACGCAGTATTTT.